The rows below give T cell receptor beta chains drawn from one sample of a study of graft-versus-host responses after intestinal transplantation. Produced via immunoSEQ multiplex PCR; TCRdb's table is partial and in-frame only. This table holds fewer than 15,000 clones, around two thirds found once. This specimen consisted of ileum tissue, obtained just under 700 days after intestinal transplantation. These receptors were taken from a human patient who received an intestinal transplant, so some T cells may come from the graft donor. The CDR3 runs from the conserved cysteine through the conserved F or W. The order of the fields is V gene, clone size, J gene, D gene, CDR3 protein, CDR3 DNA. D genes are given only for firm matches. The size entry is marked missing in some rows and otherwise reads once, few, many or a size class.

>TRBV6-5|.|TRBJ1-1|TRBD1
CASTRGLMNTEAFF
TGTGCCAGCACCAGGGGGCTTATGAACACTGAAGCTTTCTTT
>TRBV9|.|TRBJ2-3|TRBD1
CASSDRGYTDTQYF
TGTGCCAGCAGCGACAGGGGCTACACAGATACGCAGTATTTT
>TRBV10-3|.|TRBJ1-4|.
CAIIQNRSGNEKLFF
TGTGCCATCATCCAAAACAGGTCGGGTAATGAAAAACTGTTTTTT
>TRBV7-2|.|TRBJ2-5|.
CASSFLQGGTQYF
TGTGCCAGCAGCTTTTTACAGGGTGGGACCCAGTACTTC
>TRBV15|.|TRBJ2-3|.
CATSRGGGSTDTQYF
TGTGCCACCAGCAGAGGCGGGGGCAGCACAGATACGCAGTATTTT
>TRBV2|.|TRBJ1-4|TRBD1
CASSGPGQGTNEKLFF
TGTGCCAGCAGTGGACCAGGACAGGGAACTAATGAAAAACTGTTTTTT
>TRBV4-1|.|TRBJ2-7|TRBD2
CASSQVSGGAYEQYF
TGCGCCAGCAGCCAAGTTTCGGGGGGGGCCTACGAGCAGTACTTC
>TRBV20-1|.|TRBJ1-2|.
CNAGPGRGYTF
TGCAATGCGGGTCCGGGAAGGGGCTACACCTTC
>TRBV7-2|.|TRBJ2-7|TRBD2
CASSVTSGGAYEQYF
TGTGCCAGCAGCGTTACTAGCGGGGGGGCCTACGAGCAGTACTTC
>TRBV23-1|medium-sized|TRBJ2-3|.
CAPPRTGTDTQYF
TGCGCCCCCCCCCGGACAGGCACAGATACGCAGTATTTT
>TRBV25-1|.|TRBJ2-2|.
CATRQPNTGELFF
TGTGCCACCCGACAGCCTAACACCGGGGAGCTGTTTTTT
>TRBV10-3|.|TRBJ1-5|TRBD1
CAISESGGTGDQPQHF
TGTGCCATCAGTGAGTCGGGCGGGACAGGGGATCAGCCCCAGCATTTT
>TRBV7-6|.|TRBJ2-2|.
CASSQAAGELFF
TGTGCCAGCAGCCAAGCGGCCGGGGAGCTGTTTTTT
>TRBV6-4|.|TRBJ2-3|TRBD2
CASSSGGADTQYF
TGTGCCAGCAGTAGCGGGGGGGCAGATACGCAGTATTTT
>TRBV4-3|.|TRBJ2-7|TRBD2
CASSHGLADTYEQYF
TGCGCCAGCAGCCACGGACTAGCGGATACCTACGAGCAGTACTTC
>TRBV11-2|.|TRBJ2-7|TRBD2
CASSAGTTYEQYF
TGTGCCAGCAGCGCCGGGACTACCTACGAGCAGTACTTC
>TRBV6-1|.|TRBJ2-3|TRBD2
CASSGTSGGSDTQYF
TGTGCCAGCAGTGGGACTAGCGGGGGGTCAGATACGCAGTATTTT
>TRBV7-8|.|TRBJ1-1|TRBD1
CASSSDRDTEAFF
TGTGCCAGCAGTTCAGACAGGGACACTGAAGCTTTCTTT
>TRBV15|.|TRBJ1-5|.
CATSSLRFWQPQHF
TGTGCCACCAGCAGCCTGAGGTTTTGGCAGCCCCAGCATTTT
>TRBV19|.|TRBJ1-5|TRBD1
CASTDRDNQPQHF
TGTGCCAGTACAGACAGGGACAATCAGCCCCAGCATTTT
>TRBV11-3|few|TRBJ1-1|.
CASSLGGAISNTEAFF
TGTGCCAGCAGCTTGGGGGGGGCCATCTCGAACACTGAAGCTTTCTTT
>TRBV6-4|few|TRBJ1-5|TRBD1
CASSLTTGVNQPQHF
TGTGCCAGCAGTCTGACGACAGGGGTTAATCAGCCCCAGCATTTT
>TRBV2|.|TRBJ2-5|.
CASNPGIQETQYF
TGTGCCAGCAACCCAGGGATTCAAGAGACCCAGTACTTC